The clone carrying this T cell receptor (beta chain) was counted ten times or more. Its antigen is currently unknown. Unique molecular identifier barcodes measured each clonotype's abundance. TCRdb fed the 5' RACE reads into MiXCR, producing one record per CDR3 protein. This repertoire shows about 9,000 distinct CDR3 sequences, roughly 2.2% found once; its top ten account for approximately 72%. This sample stems from a study of beta chain bispecific antibodies for T cell cancers. Across the whole study: HPB-ALL carried surface TRBV5-5, while Jurkat carried TRBV12-3.

The study, taken as a whole, reports: Anti-TRBV12 exposure, compared with anti-CD19, reduced the TRBV12-3 proportion of TRBV signal by about 99%. In these mixed samples, most targeted TRBV reads derived from the leukemia cell line. Versus anti-CD19, TRBV5-5 fell approximately 98% and related TRBV5-6 fell 91.6%.

The V end lost 0 bases, the J end lost 3 bases, and 9 bases lay between the germline ends. The CDR3 extends over 14 amino acids. Per the germline V gene, CDR1 is SGDLS and CDR2 is YYNGEE. Expansion lasted approximately 3 days, with either anti-CD3 antibody OKT3 or CD3/CD28 beads. The chain recombines TRBV9 with TRBJ1-1; the D is unclear. The sequence was obtained from a human donor in good health. Some clones in this sample may be carry-over from other donors' samples. The sequencing here drew on T cells from a healthy donor cultured with Jurkat leukemia cells, taken from a culture containing an anti-CD19 bispecific antibody. CDR3 loop: CASSVGTGYTEAFF. The DNA for the CDR3 is TGTGCCAGCAGCGTAGGGACGGGATACACTGAAGCTTTCTTT.